One T cell receptor (beta chain) is described in this entry. Its antigen is not known. As to treatment: skin biopsy from PPD injection site in Mantoux-positive individual. TCR cDNA received a 3' ligated oligonucleotide that carried a UMI. The data were taken from a study of naive and memory T cell subsets. Study results and limitations: More TCRs at tuberculin sites were read as hypersensitivity T cell infiltration.

Ligated cDNA underwent four rounds of PCR with nested alpha and beta constant region primers and SP2. MiXCR was run by TCRdb on the UMI-ligation and nested PCR reads, yielding one entry per CDR3 protein. The sample has tens of thousands of distinct CDR3 sequences, about 6.9% seen once. The CDR3 extends over 16 amino acids. Germline V lookup: CDR1 SGHTA, CDR2 FQGNSA. V was clipped by 0 bases and J by 1 base, with 9 bases between them. V is TRBV7-2 and J is TRBJ2-2; weak D call: TRBD1 (6 bases). This clonotype was obtained from an adult in good health. The sequencing used skin, collected from a tuberculin skin test site. The CDR3 DNA is TGTGCCAGCAGCTTAGCCGCAGGGGTGAACACCGGGGAGCTGTTTTTT. Protein sequence: CASSLAAGVNTGELFF.